The sequence of this T cell receptor (beta chain) was determined in a study of blood T cell repertoires in COVID-19. Study context: From T cells, B-cell-depleted T cells, or PBMCs came the material, which was cDNA or gDNA.

Worth noting for this clone: The same CDR3 is also encoded by other DNA sequences in this sample.

In the study's own analysis: Quantification of nucleated cells was approximated via reference gene primer amplification. The protocol was immunoSEQ multiplex PCR, while the TCRdb copy is restricted to in-frame clones and leaves out a portion. The V and J calls and clone size come from that table; D and trimming were worked out from the DNA. The repertoire has approximately 94,000 clones, roughly 90% of them found once; the top ten carry 6.5% to 8%. V was trimmed by 8 bases and J by 3 bases, leaving 19 bases between them. Germline values: CDR1 PRHDT, CDR2 FYEKMQ (reference sequence). The CDR3 runs to 15 residues.

The specimen sequenced was peripheral blood. The chain links TRBV13 to TRBJ1-1; D perhaps matches TRBD1 (6 bases). This clonotype originated in a man under 40 in a cohort sampled during active COVID-19. The CDR3 nucleotides read TGTGCCAGCCGACGAGGGGGGGGATTGGACACTGAAGCTTTCTTT. It translates to CASRRGGGLDTEAFF. The variable domain in full, with the rest retrieved from reference TRBV13 and TRBJ1-1, is AAGVIQSPRHLIKEKRETATLKCYPIPRHDTVYWYQQGPGQDPQFLISFYEKMQSDKGSIPDRFSAQQFSDYHSELNMSSLELGDSALYFCASRRGGGLDTEAFFGQGTRLTVV.